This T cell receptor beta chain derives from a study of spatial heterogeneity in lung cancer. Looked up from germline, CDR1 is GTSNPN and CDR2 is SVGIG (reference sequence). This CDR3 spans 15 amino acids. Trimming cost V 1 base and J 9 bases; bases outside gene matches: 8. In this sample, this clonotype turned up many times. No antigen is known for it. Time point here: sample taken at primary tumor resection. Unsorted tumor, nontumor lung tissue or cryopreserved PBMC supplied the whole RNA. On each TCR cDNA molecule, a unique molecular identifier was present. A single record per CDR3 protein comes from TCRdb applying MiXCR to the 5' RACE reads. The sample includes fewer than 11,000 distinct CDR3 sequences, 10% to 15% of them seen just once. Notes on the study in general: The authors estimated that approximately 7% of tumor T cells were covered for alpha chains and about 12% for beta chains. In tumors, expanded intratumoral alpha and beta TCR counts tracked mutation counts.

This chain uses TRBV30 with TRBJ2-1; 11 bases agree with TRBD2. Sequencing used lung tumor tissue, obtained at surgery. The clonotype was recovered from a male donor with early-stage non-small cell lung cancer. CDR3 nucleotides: TGTGCCTGGAGTGGTCTAGCGGGAGGACCCGGTGAGCAGTTCTTC. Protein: CAWSGLAGGPGEQFF.